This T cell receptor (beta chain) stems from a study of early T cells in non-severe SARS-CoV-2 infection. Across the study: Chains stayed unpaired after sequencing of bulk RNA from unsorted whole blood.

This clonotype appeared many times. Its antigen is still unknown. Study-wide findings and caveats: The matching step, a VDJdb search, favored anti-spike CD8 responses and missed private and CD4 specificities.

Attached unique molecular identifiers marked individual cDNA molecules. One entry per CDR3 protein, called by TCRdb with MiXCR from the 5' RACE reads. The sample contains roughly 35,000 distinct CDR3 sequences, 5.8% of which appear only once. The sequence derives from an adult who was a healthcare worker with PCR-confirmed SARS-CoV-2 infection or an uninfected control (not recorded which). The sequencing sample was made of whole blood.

The CDR3 DNA sequence: TGTGCCAGCAGCGTAAAAGACAACACCGGGGAGCTGTTTTTT. Translation gives CASSVKDNTGELFF. V gene TRBV9 combines with J gene TRBJ2-2, with unresolved D. Germline V gene sequence: CDR1 SGDLS, CDR2 YYNGEE. Trimming removed 1 base from V and 2 bases from J, with 6 bases in between. This CDR3 has 14 amino acids.